The T cell receptor beta chain described here comes from a study of blood T cells in healthy people across ages. Turning to the study itself: About one barcoded TCR beta cDNA was captured per two T cells. Study-level findings and limits: It was not possible, with unsorted PBMCs, to conclusively compare naive and antigen-experienced cells.

Using a J-beta primer mix together with a sample-barcoded 5' primer, a second PCR was run for about 6 to 12 cycles. Each cDNA was tagged by a template-switch adaptor containing 12 random nucleotides. MiXCR, run by TCRdb on the 5' RACE reads, gives a single entry per CDR3 protein. The repertoire holds hundreds of thousands of distinct CDR3 sequences, with around 43% as singletons. Drawing of peripheral blood yielded 8.5 to 10 milliliters from each donor. The CDR3 runs 15 residues. Trimming stripped 3 bases from V and 0 bases from J, with 12 bases between. In germline, CDR1 is MDHEN, CDR2 SYDVKM. This clonotype has a count of ten or more. Its antigen is unknown.

The clonotype was recovered from a man in his sixties in good health. Source material: blood. The V gene is TRBV28, the J gene TRBJ2-7; D is tentatively TRBD1 or TRBD2 (7 bases each). The CDR3 reads CASSFQGGGSYEQYF. Written as DNA, the CDR3 is TGTGCCAGCAGTTTTCAGGGGGGGGGCTCCTACGAGCAGTACTTC.